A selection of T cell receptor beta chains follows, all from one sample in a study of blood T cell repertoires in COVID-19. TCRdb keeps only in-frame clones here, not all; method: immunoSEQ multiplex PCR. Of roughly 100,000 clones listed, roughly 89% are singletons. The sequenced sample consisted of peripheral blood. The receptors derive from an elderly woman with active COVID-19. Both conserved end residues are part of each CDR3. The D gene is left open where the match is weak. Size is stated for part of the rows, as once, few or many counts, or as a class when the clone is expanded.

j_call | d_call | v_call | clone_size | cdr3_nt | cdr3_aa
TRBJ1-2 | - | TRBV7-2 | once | TGTGCCAGCGGGAGGACTCCATATGGCTACACCTTC | CASGRTPYGYTF
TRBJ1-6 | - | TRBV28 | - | TGTGCCAGCAGTTTACTGGGGAGGTCTTCACCCCTCCACTTT | CASSLLGRSSPLHF
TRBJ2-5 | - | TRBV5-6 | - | TGTGCCACCGCGGGGGCTGGGGCGACCCAGTACTTC | CATAGAGATQYF
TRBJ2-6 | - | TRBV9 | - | TGTGCCAGCGGGCCTCAGGGGAGCTCTGGGGCCAACGTCCTGACTTTC | CASGPQGSSGANVLTF
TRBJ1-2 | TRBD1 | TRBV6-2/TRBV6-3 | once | TGTGCCAGCAGCCCAACGACAGGGGATGCCTATGGCTACACCTTC | CASSPTTGDAYGYTF
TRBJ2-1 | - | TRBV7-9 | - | TGTGCCAGCAGCTTAAGGGTGGAGGGGAACAATGAGCAGTTCTTC | CASSLRVEGNNEQFF
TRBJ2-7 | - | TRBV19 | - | TGTGCCAGTAGTATAGGGAGGGAACCTTTCTACGAGCAGTACTTC | CASSIGREPFYEQYF
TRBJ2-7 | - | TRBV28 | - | TGTGCCAGCAGTTTATCCTACTACGAGCAGTACTTC | CASSLSYYEQYF
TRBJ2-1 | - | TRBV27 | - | TGTGCCAGCAGCGGGGGAGCCCGGTCCTACAATGAGCAGTTCTTC | CASSGGARSYNEQFF
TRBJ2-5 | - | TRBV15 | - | TGTGCCACCAGCAAAGGAATGGCTAGCGTGGAGACCCAGTACTTC | CATSKGMASVETQYF
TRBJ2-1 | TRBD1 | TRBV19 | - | TGTGCCAGTAGTCCCCAGGGGGCCAGGGATAATGAGCAGTTCTTC | CASSPQGARDNEQFF
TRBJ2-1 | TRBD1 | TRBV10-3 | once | TGTGCCATCAGTGAGTTTACAGGGGGATACAATGAGCAGTTCTTC | CAISEFTGGYNEQFF
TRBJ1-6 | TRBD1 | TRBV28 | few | TGTGCCAGCAGTTTACACCTGACAGGGCCCAATTCACCCCTCCACTTT | CASSLHLTGPNSPLHF
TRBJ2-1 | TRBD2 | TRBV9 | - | TGTGCCAGCAGCGCGGCTGGCGGGAGGGCCAATGAGCAGTTCTTC | CASSAAGGRANEQFF
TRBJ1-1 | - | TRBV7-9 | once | TGTGCCAGCAGCTTCCGGGGGGCGAACACTGAAGCTTTCTTT | CASSFRGANTEAFF
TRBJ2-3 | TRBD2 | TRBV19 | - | TGTGCCAGTAGTATAGGGGGGGGACTAGTTGGAGATACGCAGTATTTT | CASSIGGGLVGDTQYF
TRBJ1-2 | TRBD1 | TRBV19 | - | TGTGCCAGTAGTATGGAACGGGACAGGGGGTATTACGGATATGGCTACACCTTC | CASSMERDRGYYGYGYTF
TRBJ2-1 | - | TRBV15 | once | TGTGCCACCAGCAGAGCCCCCAGGGGAGGGAATGAGCAGTTCTTC | CATSRAPRGGNEQFF
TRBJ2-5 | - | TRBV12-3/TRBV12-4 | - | TGTGCCAGCAGTACCGGGGAGATCAAGACCCAGTACTTC | CASSTGEIKTQYF
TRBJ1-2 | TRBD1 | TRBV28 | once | TGTGCCAGCAGTACACCGGGACAGGGGGGTAAAGGCTACACCTTC | CASSTPGQGGKGYTF
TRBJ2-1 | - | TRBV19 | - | TGTGCCAGTAGTATCCAAGGCGGATCCTACAATGAGCAGTTCTTC | CASSIQGGSYNEQFF
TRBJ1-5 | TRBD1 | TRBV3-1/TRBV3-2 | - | TGTGCCAGCAGCGACAGGGGGATGGGCAATCAGCCCCAGCATTTT | CASSDRGMGNQPQHF
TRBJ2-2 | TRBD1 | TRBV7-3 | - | TGTGCCAGCAGCTTAAACCCATTCGACAGGGTTTCACACACCGGGGAGCTGTTTTTT | CASSLNPFDRVSHTGELFF
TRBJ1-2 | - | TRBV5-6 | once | TGTGCCAGCAGCTTCCTTATACACGCTAACTATGGCTACACCTTC | CASSFLIHANYGYTF
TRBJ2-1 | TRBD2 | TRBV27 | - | TGTGCCAGCAGTTCGCGACTAGCGGGGTCCTACAATGAGCAGTTCTTC | CASSSRLAGSYNEQFF
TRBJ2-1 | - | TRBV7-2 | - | TGTGCCAGCAGCTTATTCGGGGACTGGCGGATAAACAATGAGCAGTTCTTC | CASSLFGDWRINNEQFF
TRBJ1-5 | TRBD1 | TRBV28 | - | TGTGCCAGCAGTTTCCGACAGGGACCACGGAATCAGCCCCAGCATTTT | CASSFRQGPRNQPQHF
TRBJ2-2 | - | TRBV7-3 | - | TGTGCCAGCAGCTTAATAGCGAATCCGAACACCGGGGAGCTGTTTTTT | CASSLIANPNTGELFF
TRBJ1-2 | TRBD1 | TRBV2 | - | TGTGCCAGCAGGGGACAGGGAACCTATGGCTACACCTTC | CASRGQGTYGYTF
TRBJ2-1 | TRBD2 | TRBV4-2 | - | TGTGCCAGCAGCCAACAGACTAGCGGACCCTACAATGAGCAGTTCTTC | CASSQQTSGPYNEQFF
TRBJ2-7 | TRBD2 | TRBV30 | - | TGTGCCTGGAGTGTTAGCGGGAGTGGCGAGCAGTACTTC | CAWSVSGSGEQYF
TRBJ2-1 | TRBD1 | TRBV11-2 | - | TGTGCCAGCAGCTTACAACAGGGGAACTACAATGAGCAGTTCTTC | CASSLQQGNYNEQFF
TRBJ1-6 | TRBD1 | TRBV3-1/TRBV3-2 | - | TGTGCCAGCAGCCTGCTGGGACAGAATTCACCCCTCCACTTT | CASSLLGQNSPLHF
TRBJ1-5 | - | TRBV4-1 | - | TGCGCCAGCAGCCTGGTTGGGAGGGGAGGGTCGAACAATCAGCCCCAGCATTTT | CASSLVGRGGSNNQPQHF
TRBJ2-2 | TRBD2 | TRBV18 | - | TGTGCCAGCTCACGAAAGGGACTAGCGGGAAACACCGGGGAGCTGTTTTTT | CASSRKGLAGNTGELFF
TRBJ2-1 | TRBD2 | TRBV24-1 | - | TGTGCCACCAGTGATTTTCTAGCGGGAGACGAGCAGTTCTTC | CATSDFLAGDEQFF
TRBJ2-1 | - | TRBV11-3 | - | TGTGCCAGCAGCCCCCGGGACTCTCCTCATGAGCAGTTCTTC | CASSPRDSPHEQFF
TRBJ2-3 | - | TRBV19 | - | TGTGCCAGTAGTATAGACCCCCCCGGGGCAGGGGTCACAGATACGCAGTATTTT | CASSIDPPGAGVTDTQYF
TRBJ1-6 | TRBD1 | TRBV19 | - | TGTGCCAGTAGTACCCCGACAGGGCTCGGAAATTCACCCCTCCACTTT | CASSTPTGLGNSPLHF
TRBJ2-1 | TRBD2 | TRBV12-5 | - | TGTGCTAGTGGTTCTTTAGCGGGAGCCTGCAATGAGCAGTTCTTC | CASGSLAGACNEQFF
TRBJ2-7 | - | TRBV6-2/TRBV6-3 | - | TGTGCCAGCAGCCGAACACCCTACGAGCAGTACTTC | CASSRTPYEQYF
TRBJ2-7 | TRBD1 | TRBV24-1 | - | TGTGCCACCAGTGATCATAAACGGGACAGTACCCTCTACGAGCAGTACTTC | CATSDHKRDSTLYEQYF
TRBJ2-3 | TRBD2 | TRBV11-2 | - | TGTGCCAGCAGTCCTCTAGCGGGAGTGGCAGATACGCAGTATTTT | CASSPLAGVADTQYF
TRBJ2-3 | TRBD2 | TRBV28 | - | TGTGCCAGCAGTTCTACGGATGTGGCGGGAGCTAAAGATACGCAGTATTTT | CASSSTDVAGAKDTQYF
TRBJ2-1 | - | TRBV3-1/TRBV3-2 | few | TGTGCCAGCAGCCAAGACGCAGCCTACAATGAGCAGTTCTTC | CASSQDAAYNEQFF
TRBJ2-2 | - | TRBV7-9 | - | TGTGCCAGCAGCTTATACAGGCCAGGATGGACCGGGGAGCTGTTTTTT | CASSLYRPGWTGELFF
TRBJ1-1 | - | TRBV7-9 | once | TGTGCCAGCAGCTTGCGTATGGGGGGAGACACTGAAGCTTTCTTT | CASSLRMGGDTEAFF
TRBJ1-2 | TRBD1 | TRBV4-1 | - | TGCGCCAGCAGCCAAGACGGACAGGGGAACTATGGCTACACCTTC | CASSQDGQGNYGYTF
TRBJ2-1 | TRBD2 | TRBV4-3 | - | TGCGCCAGCAGCCCGCGACTAGCGGGAGGAAACAATGAGCAGTTCTTC | CASSPRLAGGNNEQFF
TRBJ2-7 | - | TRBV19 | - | TGTGCCAGTAGTATGAGCGACGAGCAGTACTTC | CASSMSDEQYF
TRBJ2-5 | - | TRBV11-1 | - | TGTGCCAGCAGCTTAGCCAGTCTCGGGTTTCAAGAGACCCAGTACTTC | CASSLASLGFQETQYF
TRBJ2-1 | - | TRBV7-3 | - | TGTGCCAGCAGCTTAACGGGACTGTCCTACAATGAGCAGTTCTTC | CASSLTGLSYNEQFF
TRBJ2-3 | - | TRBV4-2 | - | TGTGCCAGCAGCCAAGACGATGGGCGGGTCGATCTCACAGATACGCAGTATTTT | CASSQDDGRVDLTDTQYF
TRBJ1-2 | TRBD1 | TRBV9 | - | TGTGCCAGCAGCCGCAGGGGGGGGACAGGGGTGTTACATGGCTACACCTTC | CASSRRGGTGVLHGYTF
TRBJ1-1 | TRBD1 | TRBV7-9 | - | TGTGCCAGCAGCCCTCAGGGGGCGGCCATGAACACTGAAGCTTTCTTT | CASSPQGAAMNTEAFF
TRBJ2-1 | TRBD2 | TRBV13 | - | TGTGCCAGCAGCCCCTTTAGCGGGAGGTCCTACAATGAGCAGTTCTTC | CASSPFSGRSYNEQFF
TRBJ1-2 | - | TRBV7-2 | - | TGTGCCAGCAGCTTATTGGCAGCGAGCTATGGCTACACCTTC | CASSLLAASYGYTF
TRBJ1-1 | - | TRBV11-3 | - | TGTGCCAGCAGCTTAGGAGTAGGGGTAAACACTGAAGCTTTCTTT | CASSLGVGVNTEAFF
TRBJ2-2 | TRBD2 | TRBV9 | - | TGTGCCAGATTACGAGGCCCTAGCGGGACCCCCGGGGGAAACCCCGGGGAGCTGTTTTTT | CARLRGPSGTPGGNPGELFF
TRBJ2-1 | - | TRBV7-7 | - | TGTGCCAGCAGCTTAGACTTGCGGGATGAGCAGTTCTTC | CASSLDLRDEQFF